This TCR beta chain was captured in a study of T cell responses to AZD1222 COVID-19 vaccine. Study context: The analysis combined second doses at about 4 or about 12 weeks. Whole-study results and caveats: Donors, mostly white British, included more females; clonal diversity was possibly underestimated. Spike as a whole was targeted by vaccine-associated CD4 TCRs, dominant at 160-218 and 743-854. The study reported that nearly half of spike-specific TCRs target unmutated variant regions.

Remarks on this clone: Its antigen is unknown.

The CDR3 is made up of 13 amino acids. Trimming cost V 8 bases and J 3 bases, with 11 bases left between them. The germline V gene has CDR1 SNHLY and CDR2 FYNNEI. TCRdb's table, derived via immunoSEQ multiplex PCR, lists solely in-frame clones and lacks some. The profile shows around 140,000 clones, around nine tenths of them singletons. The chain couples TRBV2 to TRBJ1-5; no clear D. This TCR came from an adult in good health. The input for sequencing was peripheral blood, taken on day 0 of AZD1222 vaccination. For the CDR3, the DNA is TGTGCCAGCGCGACATTGCCCAATCAGCCCCAGCATTTT. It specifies CASATLPNQPQHF.